This T cell receptor beta chain was captured in a study of OX40 agonist ivuxolimab in advanced cancers. Study at large: A male proportion of approximately 80% was recorded, with mean age approximately 57 years and range roughly 23 to 79.

Regarding this clone: The antigen remains unidentified.

The germline gives CDR1 SGHVS, CDR2 FNYEAQ. The CDR3 consists of 12 residues. V lost 5 bases to trimming and J lost 3 bases, with 6 bases between them. Study-level findings and limits: Some patients without response likewise showed low normalized clonal expansion.

Data came from immunoSEQ multiplex PCR; TCRdb stores just in-frame clones and leaves some out. The sample lists more than 75,000 clones; approximately 90% were seen once. The chain employs TRBV7-6 and TRBJ2-3, with unresolved D. This sample comprised CD4+ or CD8+ T cells sorted from blood, obtained in a trial of the OX40 agonist ivuxolimab. This sequence was found in an adult with an advanced solid tumor such as melanoma, head and neck, liver or kidney cancer. The CDR3 region is CASSPTTDTQYF. CDR3 coding DNA: TGTGCCAGCAGCCCGACTACAGATACGCAGTATTTT. The complete variable domain, with remaining parts taken from reference TRBV7-6 and TRBJ2-3, reads GAGVSQSPRYKVTKRGQDVALRCDPISGHVSLYWYRQALGQGPEFLTYFNYEAQQDKSGLPNDRFSAERPEGSISTLTIQRTEQRDSAMYRCASSPTTDTQYFGPGTRLTVL.